This T cell receptor beta chain was sequenced in a study of T cell responses to AZD1222 COVID-19 vaccine. Broader study findings: Baseline antibody screening turned up just a handful of seropositive AZD1222 recipients. Donors, mostly white British, included more females; clonal diversity was possibly underestimated.

Remarks on this clone: Its antigen remains unknown.

The data were produced by immunoSEQ multiplex PCR, yet TCRdb's version contains in-frame clones alone and is incomplete. The sample includes 110,000 to 150,000 clones, approximately 92% of them seen just once. Germline trimming cut 2 bases from V and 6 bases from J; bases unmatched to any gene: 5. Germline V gene sequence: CDR1 SGHVS, CDR2 FQNEAQ. The CDR3 loop spans 15 amino acids. The clonotype was recovered from an adult in good health. Source: peripheral blood, taken on day 0 of AZD1222 vaccination. The chain has TRBV7-8 and TRBJ2-1, with 9 bases identical to TRBD1. As DNA, the CDR3 is TGTGCCAGCAGCTTAATTGGACAGGGGTCCAATGAGCAGTTCTTC. Protein sequence: CASSLIGQGSNEQFF.